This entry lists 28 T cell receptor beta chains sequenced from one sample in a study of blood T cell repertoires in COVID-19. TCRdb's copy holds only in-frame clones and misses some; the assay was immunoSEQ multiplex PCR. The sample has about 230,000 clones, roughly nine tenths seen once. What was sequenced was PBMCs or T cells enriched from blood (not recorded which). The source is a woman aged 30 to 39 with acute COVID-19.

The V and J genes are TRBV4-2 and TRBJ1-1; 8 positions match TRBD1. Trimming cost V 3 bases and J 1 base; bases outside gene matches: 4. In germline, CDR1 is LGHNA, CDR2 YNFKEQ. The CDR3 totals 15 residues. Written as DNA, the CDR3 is TGTGCCAGCAGCCACCCGGACAGGGAGAACACTGAAGCTTTCTTT. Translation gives CASSHPDRENTEAFF.

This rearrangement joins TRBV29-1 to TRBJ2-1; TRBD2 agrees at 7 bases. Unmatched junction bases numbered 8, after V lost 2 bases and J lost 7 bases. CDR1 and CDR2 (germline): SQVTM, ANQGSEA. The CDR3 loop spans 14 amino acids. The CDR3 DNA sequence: TGCAGCGTTGAACGGGATCGGGGGGTGAATGAGCAGTTCTTC. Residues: CSVERDRGVNEQFF.

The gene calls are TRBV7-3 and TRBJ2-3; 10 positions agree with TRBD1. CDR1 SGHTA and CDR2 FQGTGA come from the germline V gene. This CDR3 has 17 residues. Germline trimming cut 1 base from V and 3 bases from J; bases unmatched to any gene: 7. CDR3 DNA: TGTGCCAGCAGCTTAAGGGGACAGGGGAGTTTTACAGATACGCAGTATTTT. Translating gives CASSLRGQGSFTDTQYF.

For the CDR3, the DNA is TGCGCCAGCAGCCAGGTGTGGACTAGCGGGGTGGACTACAATGAGCAGTTCTTC. It encodes CASSQVWTSGVDYNEQFF. The V gene is TRBV4-3, the J gene TRBJ2-1; 12 positions match TRBD2. Looked up from germline, CDR1 is LGHNA and CDR2 is YSLEER. V dropped 3 bases and J dropped 3; count of bases not matched to a gene: 9. The CDR3 is 18 residues long.

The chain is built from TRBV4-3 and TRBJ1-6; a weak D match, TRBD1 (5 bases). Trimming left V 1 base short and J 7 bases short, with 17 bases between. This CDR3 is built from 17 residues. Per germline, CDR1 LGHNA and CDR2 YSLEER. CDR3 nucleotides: TGCGCCAGCAGCCAAGGGGGGAGGGGCCGAGGGAATTCACCCCTCCACTTT. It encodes CASSQGGRGRGNSPLHF.

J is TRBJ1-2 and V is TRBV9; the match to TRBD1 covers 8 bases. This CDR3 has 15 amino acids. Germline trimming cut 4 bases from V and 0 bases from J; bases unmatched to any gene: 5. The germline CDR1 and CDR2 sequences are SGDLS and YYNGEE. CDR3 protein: CASSPGQATNYGYTF. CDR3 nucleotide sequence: TGTGCCAGCAGCCCGGGACAGGCCACTAACTATGGCTACACCTTC.

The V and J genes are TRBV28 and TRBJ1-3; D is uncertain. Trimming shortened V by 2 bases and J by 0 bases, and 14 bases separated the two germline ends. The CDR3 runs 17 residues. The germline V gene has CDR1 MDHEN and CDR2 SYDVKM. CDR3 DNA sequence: TGTGCCAGCAGTTTAGGAAACGGACTGACCTCTGGAAACACCATATATTTT. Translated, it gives CASSLGNGLTSGNTIYF.

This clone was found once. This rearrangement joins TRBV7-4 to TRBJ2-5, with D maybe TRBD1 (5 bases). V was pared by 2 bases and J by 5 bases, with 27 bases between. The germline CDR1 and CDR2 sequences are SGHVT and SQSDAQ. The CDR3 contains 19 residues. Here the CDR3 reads CASSLFLGRATFCPETQYF. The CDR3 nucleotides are TGTGCCAGCAGCTTATTTCTTGGCAGGGCAACCTTCTGCCCGGAGACCCAGTACTTC.

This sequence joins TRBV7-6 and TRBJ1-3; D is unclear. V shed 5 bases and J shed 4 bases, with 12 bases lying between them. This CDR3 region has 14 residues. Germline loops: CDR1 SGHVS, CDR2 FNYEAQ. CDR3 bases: TGTGCCAGCAGCCAGCGGGCAAAAGGAAACACCATATATTTT. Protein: CASSQRAKGNTIYF.

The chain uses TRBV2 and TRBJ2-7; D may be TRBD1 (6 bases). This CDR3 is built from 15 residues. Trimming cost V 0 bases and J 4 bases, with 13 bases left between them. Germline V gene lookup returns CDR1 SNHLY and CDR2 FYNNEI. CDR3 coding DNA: TGTGCCAGCAGTGAAGCGAGAATCAGGGGATACGAGCAGTACTTC. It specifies CASSEARIRGYEQYF.

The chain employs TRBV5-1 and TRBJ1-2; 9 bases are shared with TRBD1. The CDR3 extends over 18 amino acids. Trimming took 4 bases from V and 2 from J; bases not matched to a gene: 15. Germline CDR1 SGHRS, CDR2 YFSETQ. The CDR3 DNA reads TGCGCCAGCAGCCACGGACGGATCACAGGGGGCGCGAACTATGGCTACACCTTC. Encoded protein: CASSHGRITGGANYGYTF.

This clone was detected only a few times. The CDR3 region has the DNA TGCGCCAGCAGCTTGGATTTCGGGGGGATAAACACCGGGGAGCTGTTTTTT. Translation: CASSLDFGGINTGELFF. The chain combines TRBV5-1 with TRBJ2-2; 7 bases agree with TRBD2. The CDR3 is 17 residues long. V trimming: 0 bases; J trimming: 2 bases; junction bases outside the gene matches: 7. Germline V gene sequence: CDR1 SGHRS, CDR2 YFSETQ.

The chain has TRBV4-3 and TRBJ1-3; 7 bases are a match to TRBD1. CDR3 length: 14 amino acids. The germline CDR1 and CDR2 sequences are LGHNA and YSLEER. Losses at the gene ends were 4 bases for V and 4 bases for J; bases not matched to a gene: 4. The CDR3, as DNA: TGCGCCAGCAGCCGAGAGACAGGGGGAAACACCATATATTTT. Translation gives CASSRETGGNTIYF.

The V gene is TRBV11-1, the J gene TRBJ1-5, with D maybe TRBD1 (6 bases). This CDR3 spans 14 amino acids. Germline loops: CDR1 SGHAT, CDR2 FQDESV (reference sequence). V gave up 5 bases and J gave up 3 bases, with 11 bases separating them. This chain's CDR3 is CASSRQGYNQPQHF. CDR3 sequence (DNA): TGTGCCAGCAGCCGTCAGGGGTACAATCAGCCCCAGCATTTT. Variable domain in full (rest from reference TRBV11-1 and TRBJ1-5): EAEVAQSPRYKITEKSQAVAFWCDPISGHATLYWYRQILGQGPELLVQFQDESVVDDSQLPKDRFSAERLKGVDSTLKIQPAELGDSAMYLCASSRQGYNQPQHFGDGTRLSIL.

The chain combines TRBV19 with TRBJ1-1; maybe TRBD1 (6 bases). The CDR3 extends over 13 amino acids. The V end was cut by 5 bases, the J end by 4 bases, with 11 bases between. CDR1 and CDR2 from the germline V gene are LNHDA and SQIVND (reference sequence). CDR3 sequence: CASSSGGATEAFF. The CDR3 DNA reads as TGTGCCAGTAGTTCCGGGGGGGCCACTGAAGCTTTCTTT. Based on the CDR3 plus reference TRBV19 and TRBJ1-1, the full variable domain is DGGITQSPKYLFRKEGQNVTLSCEQNLNHDAMYWYRQDPGQGLRLIYYSQIVNDFQKGDIAEGYSVSREKKESFPLTVTSAQKNPTAFYLCASSSGGATEAFFGQGTRLTVV.

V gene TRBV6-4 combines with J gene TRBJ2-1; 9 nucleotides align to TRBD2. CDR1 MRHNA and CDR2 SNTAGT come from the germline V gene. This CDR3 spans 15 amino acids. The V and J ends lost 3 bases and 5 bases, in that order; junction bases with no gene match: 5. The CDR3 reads CASSEGGGANNEQFF. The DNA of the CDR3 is TGTGCCAGCAGTGAAGGCGGGGGGGCCAACAATGAGCAGTTCTTC.

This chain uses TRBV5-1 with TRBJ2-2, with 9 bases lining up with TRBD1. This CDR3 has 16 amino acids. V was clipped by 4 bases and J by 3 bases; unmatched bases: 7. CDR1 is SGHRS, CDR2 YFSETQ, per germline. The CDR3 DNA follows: TGCGCCAGCAGCACCACAGGGGGCGTTGACACCGGGGAGCTGTTTTTT. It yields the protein CASSTTGGVDTGELFF.

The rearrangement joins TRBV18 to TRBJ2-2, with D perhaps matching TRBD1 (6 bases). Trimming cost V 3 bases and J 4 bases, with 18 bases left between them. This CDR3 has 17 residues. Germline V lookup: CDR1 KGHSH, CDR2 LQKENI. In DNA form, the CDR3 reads TGTGCCAGCTCACCCACACAGGGTTCGGTTTCCACCGGGGAGCTGTTTTTT. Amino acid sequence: CASSPTQGSVSTGELFF.

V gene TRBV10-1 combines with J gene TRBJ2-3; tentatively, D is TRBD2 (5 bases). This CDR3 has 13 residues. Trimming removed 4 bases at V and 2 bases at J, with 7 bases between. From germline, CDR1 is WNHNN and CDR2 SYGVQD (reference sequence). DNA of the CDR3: TGCGCCAGCAGTGGGACTTTCACAGATACGCAGTATTTT. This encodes CASSGTFTDTQYF.

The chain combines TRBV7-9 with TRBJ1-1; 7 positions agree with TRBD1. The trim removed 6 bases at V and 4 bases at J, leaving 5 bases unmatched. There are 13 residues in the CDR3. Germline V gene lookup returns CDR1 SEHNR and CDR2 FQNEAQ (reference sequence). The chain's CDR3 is CASRGTGVTEAFF. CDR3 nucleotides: TGTGCCAGCAGGGGCACAGGGGTCACTGAAGCTTTCTTT.

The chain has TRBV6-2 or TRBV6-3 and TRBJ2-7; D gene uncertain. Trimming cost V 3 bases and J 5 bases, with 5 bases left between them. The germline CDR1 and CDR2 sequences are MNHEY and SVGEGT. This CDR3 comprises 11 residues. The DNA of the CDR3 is TGTGCCAGCAGTTATATCCACGAGCAGTACTTC. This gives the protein CASSYIHEQYF.

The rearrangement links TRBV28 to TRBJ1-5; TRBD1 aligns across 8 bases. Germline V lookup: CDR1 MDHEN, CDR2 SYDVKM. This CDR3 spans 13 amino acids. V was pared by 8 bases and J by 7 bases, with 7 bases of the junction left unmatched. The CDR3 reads CASFTGGGQPQHF. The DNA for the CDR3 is TGTGCCAGCTTCACAGGGGGAGGCCAGCCCCAGCATTTT.

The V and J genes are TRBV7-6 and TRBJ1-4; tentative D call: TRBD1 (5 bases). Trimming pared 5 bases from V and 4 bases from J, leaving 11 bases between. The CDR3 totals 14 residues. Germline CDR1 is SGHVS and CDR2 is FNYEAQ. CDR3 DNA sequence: TGTGCCAGCAGCCCTCCGGGGGATAATGAAAAACTGTTTTTT. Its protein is CASSPPGDNEKLFF. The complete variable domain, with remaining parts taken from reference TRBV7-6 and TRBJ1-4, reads GAGVSQSPRYKVTKRGQDVALRCDPISGHVSLYWYRQALGQGPEFLTYFNYEAQQDKSGLPNDRFSAERPEGSISTLTIQRTEQRDSAMYRCASSPPGDNEKLFFGSGTQLSVL.

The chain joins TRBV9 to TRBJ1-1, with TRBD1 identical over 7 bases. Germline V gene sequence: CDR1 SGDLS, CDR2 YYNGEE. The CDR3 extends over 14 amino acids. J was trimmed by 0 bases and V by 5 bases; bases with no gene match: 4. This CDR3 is CASSMTGLNTEAFF. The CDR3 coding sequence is TGTGCCAGCAGTATGACAGGGTTGAACACTGAAGCTTTCTTT.

CDR3 region: CASSQSRTGPSTDTQYF. CDR3 in DNA: TGTGCCAGCAGCCAATCCCGGACAGGGCCTAGCACAGATACGCAGTATTTT. The chain joins TRBV4-2 to TRBJ2-3; 8 bases agree with TRBD1. The CDR3 has 17 residues. CDR1 and CDR2 from the germline V gene are LGHNA and YNFKEQ. Trimming cost V 2 bases and J 0 bases; bases outside gene matches: 7.

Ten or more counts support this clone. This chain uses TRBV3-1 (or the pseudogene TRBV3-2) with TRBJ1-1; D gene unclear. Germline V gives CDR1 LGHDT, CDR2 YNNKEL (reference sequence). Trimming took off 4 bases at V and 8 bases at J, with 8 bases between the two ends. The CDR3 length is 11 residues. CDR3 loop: CASSRGQEAFF. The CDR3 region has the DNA TGTGCCAGCAGCCGTGGGCAGGAAGCTTTCTTT.

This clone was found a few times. The chain's CDR3 is CASSMRGGTTYEQYF. The CDR3 nucleotides are TGTGCCAGCAGCATGAGAGGGGGAACTACCTACGAGCAGTACTTC. V gene TRBV7-2 combines with J gene TRBJ2-7, with a possible D match to TRBD1 (6 bases). The CDR3 is made up of 15 amino acids. V dropped 5 bases and J dropped 2 bases, with 16 bases sitting between them. From germline, CDR1 is SGHTA and CDR2 FQGNSA.

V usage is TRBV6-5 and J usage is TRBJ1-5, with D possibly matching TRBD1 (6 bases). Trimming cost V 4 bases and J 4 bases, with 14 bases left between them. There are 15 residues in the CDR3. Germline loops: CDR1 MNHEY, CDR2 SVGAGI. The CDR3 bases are TGTGCCAGCAGTTTAGACAGGAACCTAAATCAGCCCCAGCATTTT. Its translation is CASSLDRNLNQPQHF.